This TCR beta chain originates from a study of blood T cells in healthy people across ages. Sample-barcoded 5' priming and a J-beta primer mix drove a second PCR of roughly 6 to 12 cycles. MiXCR, applied by TCRdb to the 5' RACE reads, yields one record per CDR3 protein. The sample lists fewer than 1,000,000 distinct CDR3 sequences, more than 35% occurring once. Trimming at V came to 5 bases and at J to 0 bases, leaving 3 bases not matched to a gene. The CDR3 sequence is 16 residues long. The specimen was blood. This TCR derives from an older man in good health. V is TRBV12-3 or TRBV12-4 and J is TRBJ1-3; TRBD1 agrees at 11 bases. CDR3 amino acids: CASSRTGGSSGNTIYF. CDR3 DNA: TGTGCCAGCAGTAGGACAGGGGGCTCCTCTGGAAACACCATATATTTT.